The 8 T cell receptor beta chains listed next were all sequenced from one sample in a study of graft-versus-host responses after intestinal transplantation. Their target antigens are unknown. The table came from immunoSEQ multiplex PCR; TCRdb's copy has only in-frame clones and leaves some out. The repertoire holds 84,000 or so clones, with 87% as singletons. The sample consisted of unstimulated CD8+ T cells sorted from spleen or lymph node cells, taken before transplant. These receptors were taken from a human donor who was the organ donor for an intestinal transplant.

The CDR3 bases are TGTGCCAGCAGCTTAGGAGGAGGGATCTCCTACGAGCAGTACTTC. It is translated as CASSLGGGISYEQYF. This rearrangement joins TRBV7-1 to TRBJ2-7; D possibly corresponds to TRBD2 (6 bases). TRBV7-1 has ORF status, its function being uncertain. The CDR3 has 15 residues. The V and J ends lost 4 bases and 0 bases respectively, with 13 bases between them.

This clone turned up a few times. In DNA form, the CDR3 reads TGTGCCAGCAGCCTTGACAGGGGGGTAGGGGAGCAGTACTTC. Translated: CASSLDRGVGEQYF. The V call is TRBV5-6, the J call TRBJ2-7, with 9 bases identical to TRBD1. The germline CDR1 and CDR2 sequences are SGHDT and YYEEEE. The CDR3 is made up of 14 amino acids. The ends lost 4 bases at V and 7 bases at J; junction bases unmatched: 9.

The genes are TRBV27 and TRBJ1-1; TRBD1 matches at 7 bases. Germline V gene data show CDR1 as MNHEY and CDR2 as SMNVEV (reference sequence). Unmatched junction bases numbered 16, after V lost 1 base and J lost 8 bases. CDR3 length: 17 residues. CDR3 region: CASSLFSVKLPGQEAFF. As DNA, the CDR3 is TGTGCCAGCAGTTTATTTTCTGTCAAATTACCGGGACAGGAAGCTTTCTTT.

The chain uses TRBV28 and TRBJ1-1, with D tentatively TRBD1 (6 bases). V lost 2 bases, J lost 11 bases, and 18 bases lay in between. The germline V gene encodes CDR1 MDHEN and CDR2 SYDVKM. The CDR3 totals 14 residues. The CDR3 DNA is TGTGCCAGCAGTTTACTTCCCGGGGGGGCTATTGCTTTCTTT. Translation gives CASSLLPGGAIAFF.

The rearrangement joins TRBV5-1 to TRBJ2-7; D is ambiguous. This CDR3 has 14 amino acids. The germline V gene has CDR1 SGHRS and CDR2 YFSETQ. The ends were cut back, 2 bases at V and 2 bases at J, with 11 bases in the middle. The CDR3 is CASSFAPRPYEQYF. The CDR3 nucleotides read TGCGCCAGCAGCTTCGCCCCTAGACCCTACGAGCAGTACTTC.

The chain employs TRBV7-9 and TRBJ1-1, with TRBD1 as a possible D gene (5 bases). The CDR3 covers 14 residues. V lost 6 bases and J 3 bases, leaving 14 bases between the germline ends. Germline lookup yields CDR1 SEHNR and CDR2 FQNEAQ (reference sequence). CDR3: CASRGQRGDTEAFF. The CDR3, as DNA: TGTGCCAGCAGAGGCCAAAGGGGTGACACTGAAGCTTTCTTT.

The V and J genes are TRBV28 and TRBJ1-1; D remains unclear. Germline lookup yields CDR1 MDHEN and CDR2 SYDVKM. The ends were cut back, 6 bases at V and 1 base at J, with 9 bases in the middle. This CDR3 contains 13 residues. This chain's CDR3 is CASRQNTNTEAFF. CDR3 coding DNA: TGTGCCAGCAGACAAAACACGAACACTGAAGCTTTCTTT.

V and J are TRBV6-1 and TRBJ2-1; 10 nucleotides agree with TRBD1. Germline V gene data show CDR1 as MNHNS and CDR2 as SASEGT. Trimming cost V 6 bases and J 3 bases; bases outside gene matches: 5. This CDR3 is 15 amino acids long. In DNA form, the CDR3 reads TGTGCCAGCAGAGAGGGGACAGGGGACTACAATGAGCAGTTCTTC. Amino acid sequence: CASREGTGDYNEQFF.